Below are 30 T cell receptor beta chains sequenced from a single sample in a study of T cells in Graves' hyperthyroidism and ophthalmopathy. Amplification of TCR beta CDR3 regions was performed using RNA transcripts as template. The HTBI primer set was used in a first-round RT-PCR of the TCR CDR3. A single record per CDR3 protein comes from TCRdb applying MiXCR to the multiplex PCR reads. The table records 480,000 or so distinct CDR3 sequences, roughly 45% of them present only once. Material for sequencing was peripheral blood or thyroid tissue (not recorded which). The receptors come from an adult woman with Graves' disease, either hyperthyroidism or ophthalmopathy (not recorded which).

This clonotype was seen at least ten times. For the CDR3, the DNA is TGCGCCAGTGCGCCTGGACAGGGGACCCCCTTCCCCGGGGAGCTGTTTTTT. This sequence encodes CASAPGQGTPFPGELFF. The V call is TRBV5-1, the J call TRBJ2-2; 9 positions agree with TRBD1. V lost 8 bases, J lost 6 bases, and 17 bases stayed unmatched. From germline, CDR1 is SGHRS and CDR2 YFSETQ. The CDR3 has 17 amino acids.

This rearrangement joins TRBV28 to TRBJ2-7; D unresolved. V lost 6 bases to trimming and J lost 7 bases, with 13 bases between them. Germline V gives CDR1 MDHEN, CDR2 SYDVKM. The CDR3 has 12 residues. Here the CDR3 reads CASSMSLGEQYF. DNA for the CDR3: TGTGCCAGCAGCATGAGTTTGGGAGAGCAGTACTTC.

The chain has TRBV20-1 and TRBJ1-5; 8 bases align to TRBD1. From germline, CDR1 is DFQATT and CDR2 SNEGSKA (reference sequence). The length of the CDR3 is 16 residues. J was trimmed by 0 bases and V by 7 bases; bases with no gene match: 11. CDR3 bases: TGCAGTGAAAGAAGGACAGGGAATTATAGCAATCAGCCCCAGCATTTT. The encoded protein is CSERRTGNYSNQPQHF.

The gene calls are TRBV15 and TRBJ2-2, with TRBD1 matching 10 bases. This CDR3 is 17 amino acids long. V lost 1 base, J lost 7 bases, and 9 bases stayed unmatched. The V gene's germline CDR1 is LNHNV and CDR2 YYDKDF (reference sequence). CDR3 protein: CATSRARDRGRGGELFF. CDR3 nucleotide sequence: TGTGCCACCAGCAGAGCCCGGGACAGGGGAAGAGGCGGGGAGCTGTTTTTT.

The chain joins TRBV6-5 to TRBJ1-2; possible D gene TRBD1, 5 bases. Trimming cost V 5 bases and J 1 base, with 11 bases left between them. The CDR3 runs to 14 residues. Germline lookup yields CDR1 MNHEY and CDR2 SVGAGI. CDR3 DNA: TGTGCCAGCAGTCTCCGGGGCTTTAACTATGGCTACACCTTC. This codes for CASSLRGFNYGYTF.

The J gene is TRBJ2-6, the V gene TRBV7-6; D remains ambiguous. CDR1 SGHVS and CDR2 FNYEAQ come from the germline V gene. V gave up 2 bases and J gave up 18 bases, with 5 bases separating them. This CDR3 contains 9 residues. The CDR3 reads CASSLSGTF. The CDR3 DNA reads as TGTGCCAGCAGCTTATCCGGGACTTTC.

This rearrangement joins TRBV7-2 to TRBJ1-2; 8 nucleotides match TRBD1. After removal of 5 bases from V and 8 bases from J, the junction contained 7 bases not matched to a gene. The CDR3 consists of 13 residues. Germline CDR1 reads SGHTA; CDR2 reads FQGNSA. The CDR3 nucleotides are TGTGCCAGCAGCCAGACAGGGGAATTGGGCTACACCTTC. Translation gives CASSQTGELGYTF. The complete variable domain, with remaining parts taken from reference TRBV7-2 and TRBJ1-2, reads GAGVSQSPSNKVTEKGKDVELRCDPISGHTALYWYRQSLGQGLEFLIYFQGNSAPDKSGLPSDRFSAERTGGSVSTLTIQRTQQEDSAVYLCASSQTGELGYTFGSGTRLTVV.

On this clonotype: Relative to the germline gene, one junction end is altered; a read error may explain this. J is TRBJ2-7 and V is TRBV11-2; TRBD1 agrees at 7 bases. This CDR3 spans 13 amino acids. Germline V CDR1 and CDR2: SGHAT, FQNNGV. For the CDR3, the DNA is TGTGCCAGCAGCTTGGACAGGACCTACGGGCAGTACTTC. Protein: CASSLDRTYGQYF.

V and J are TRBV7-9 and TRBJ1-6; 9 positions match TRBD1. The J segment lost 11 bases and the V segment lost 5 bases, leaving 16 bases of the junction unmatched. This CDR3 contains 17 residues. CDR1 and CDR2 from the germline V gene are SEHNR and FQNEAQ (reference sequence). CDR3: CASSQMSQGAEGPPLHF. Here the CDR3 DNA reads TGTGCCAGCAGCCAAATGTCACAGGGGGCGGAAGGTCCACCCCTCCACTTT.

This clonotype has a handful of counts. The chain uses TRBV10-2 and TRBJ1-1; 11 bases map to TRBD1. Germline trimming cut 6 bases from V and 5 bases from J; bases unmatched to any gene: 11. The germline V gene has CDR1 WSHSY and CDR2 SAAADI. The CDR3 sequence is 16 residues long. The CDR3: CASSDTRTGGRTEAFF. CDR3 sequence (DNA): TGCGCCAGCAGCGACACTCGGACAGGGGGCAGGACTGAAGCTTTCTTT.

This clonotype was picked up many times. V gene TRBV7-2 combines with J gene TRBJ1-3; TRBD1 is a possible D gene (6 bases). In germline, CDR1 is SGHTA, CDR2 FQGNSA. Deletions cut 1 base from V and 0 bases from J, with 7 bases between. The CDR3 is 15 residues long. CDR3 in amino acids: CASSLGTDSGNTIYF. Written as DNA, the CDR3 is TGTGCCAGCAGCTTAGGGACAGACTCTGGAAACACCATATATTTT. The full variable domain, in which reference TRBV7-2 and TRBJ1-3 provide the parts outside the CDR3, is GAGVSQSPSNKVTEKGKDVELRCDPISGHTALYWYRQSLGQGLEFLIYFQGNSAPDKSGLPSDRFSAERTGGSVSTLTIQRTQQEDSAVYLCASSLGTDSGNTIYFGEGSWLTVV.

As regards this clonotype: A junction end diverges from the germline sequence, so it may reflect a read error. CDR3 loop: CASRNNDGYTF. DNA of the CDR3: TGTGCCAGCAGGAATAACGATGGCTACACCTTC. V usage is TRBV7-9 and J usage is TRBJ1-2; D call uncertain. CDR3 length: 11 amino acids. Germline-derived CDR1 and CDR2 are SEHNR and FQNEAQ (reference sequence).

This chain uses TRBV7-2 with TRBJ2-5; D uncertain. The CDR3 is 9 amino acids. Trimming took 8 bases from V and 14 from J, leaving 12 bases between them. Germline-derived CDR1 and CDR2 are SGHTA and FQGNSA. CDR3 DNA sequence: TGTGCCAGCGGGGTGTGGGGATACTTC. Amino acids: CASGVWGYF.

The rearrangement joins TRBV15 to TRBJ2-7; 9 bases are a match to TRBD1. The CDR3 has 16 amino acids. Looked up from germline, CDR1 is LNHNV and CDR2 is YYDKDF (reference sequence). The junction had 6 bases not matched to a gene; V was cut back by 3 bases and J by 0 bases. In nucleotides, the CDR3 is TGTGCCACCAGCAGTCCGCGGGACAGGGCCTCCTACGAGCAGTACTTC. This translates into CATSSPRDRASYEQYF.

V and J are TRBV10-3 and TRBJ1-4; D is ambiguous. CDR1 ENHRY and CDR2 SYGVKD come from the germline V gene. V gave up 6 bases and J gave up 4 bases, with 9 bases separating them. The CDR3 has 13 residues. The CDR3 DNA follows: TGTGCCATCAGGGTGGACGGTAATGAAAAACTGTTTTTT. Translated: CAIRVDGNEKLFF.

This clonotype showed up just a few times. The CDR3 here is CASSQVRATEAFF. The DNA for the CDR3 is TGTGCCAGCAGCCAAGTCAGGGCCACTGAAGCTTTCTTT. This rearrangement joins TRBV3-1 to TRBJ1-1; D is possibly TRBD1 (5 bases). Germline-derived CDR1 and CDR2 are LGHDT and YNNKEL (reference sequence). V lost 1 base to trimming and J lost 4 bases, with 7 bases between them. This CDR3 contains 13 residues.

In regard to this clonotype: This may be a read error: a much more frequent sequence differs by one nucleotide. V usage is TRBV6-1 and J usage is TRBJ1-1; D is unclear. Looked up from germline, CDR1 is MNHNS and CDR2 is SASEGT. The CDR3 has 13 residues. CDR3 DNA sequence: TGTGCCAGCAGCAGGTCCGGGGTGGGTCTTAACTACTTT. It encodes CASSRSGVGLNYF.

The CDR3 DNA reads as TGTGCCAGCAGCTTAGGTGGGACAGCCGTTCGGCACGAGCATTTT. It translates to CASSLGGTAVRHEHF. The chain uses TRBV7-2 and TRBJ1-5; 7 nucleotides align to TRBD1. CDR3 length: 15 residues. Germline CDR1 SGHTA, CDR2 FQGNSA. The junction had 14 bases not matched to a gene; V was cut back by 1 base and J by 14 bases.

The V gene is TRBV2, the J gene TRBJ1-2, with a possible D match to TRBD1 (5 bases). The germline V gene encodes CDR1 SNHLY and CDR2 FYNNEI. This CDR3 is built from 13 residues. Trimming pared 7 bases from V and 1 base from J, leaving 10 bases between. The CDR3 region is CASKRGDNYGYTF. The DNA of the CDR3 is TGTGCCAGCAAGCGAGGGGATAACTATGGCTACACCTTC.

V is TRBV7-9 and J is TRBJ1-3; TRBD1 agrees at 7 bases. Germline values: CDR1 SEHNR, CDR2 FQNEAQ (reference sequence). CDR3 size: 15 residues. Germline trimming cut 6 bases from V and 4 bases from J; bases unmatched to any gene: 9. The CDR3 here is CASSYTTGSGNTIYF. In nucleotides, the CDR3 is TGTGCCAGCAGTTACACGACAGGGAGCGGAAACACCATATATTTT.

This chain joins TRBV20-1 and TRBJ1-2; D is undetermined. V lost 5 bases and J 11 bases, leaving 9 bases between the germline ends. The CDR3 length is 9 residues. CDR1 and CDR2 from the germline V gene are DFQATT and SNEGSKA (reference sequence). The DNA for the CDR3 is TGCAGTGCTCGTAGACAATACACCTTC. It translates to CSARRQYTF.

This clonotype has more than one count but fewer than ten. The rearrangement uses TRBV11-2 and TRBJ2-7, with no clear D. Germline-derived CDR1 and CDR2 are SGHAT and FQNNGV. Trimming shortened V by 3 bases and J by 5 bases, and 11 bases separated the two germline ends. The CDR3 contains 13 residues. The CDR3 protein is CASSFHFGDEQYF. For the CDR3, the DNA is TGTGCCAGCAGCTTCCATTTTGGTGACGAGCAGTACTTC. The full variable domain, completed using reference TRBV11-2 and TRBJ2-7, is EAGVAQSPRYKIIEKRQSVAFWCNPISGHATLYWYQQILGQGPKLLIQFQNNGVVDDSQLPKDRFSAERLKGVDSTLKIQPAKLEDSAVYLCASSFHFGDEQYFGPGTRLTVT.

Many counts were recorded for this clonotype. The rearrangement uses TRBV6-2 or TRBV6-3 and TRBJ1-5; 10 nucleotides line up with TRBD1. There are 14 residues in the CDR3. Germline lookup yields CDR1 MNHEY and CDR2 SVGEGT. V was pared by 4 bases and J by 6 bases, with 3 bases of the junction left unmatched. CDR3 nucleotide sequence: TGTGCCAGCAGTTTGACAGGGGGCATTCAGCCCCAGCATTTT. Amino acids: CASSLTGGIQPQHF.

The sample holds many counts of this clonotype. This rearrangement joins TRBV24-1 to TRBJ1-1; 10 bases are shared with TRBD1. Germline values: CDR1 KGHDR, CDR2 SFDVKD. The ends lost 0 bases at V and 0 bases at J; junction bases unmatched: 9. The CDR3 runs 19 residues. In DNA, the CDR3 is TGTGCCACCAGTGATTTGAGACAGGGGGCGCGGGAAATGAACACTGAAGCTTTCTTT. It yields the protein CATSDLRQGAREMNTEAFF.

V and J are TRBV20-1 and TRBJ2-2, with TRBD1 matching over 7 bases. V trimming: 6 bases; J trimming: 3 bases; junction bases outside the gene matches: 10. Germline values: CDR1 DFQATT, CDR2 SNEGSKA (reference sequence). CDR3 size: 15 residues. CDR3 region: CSATTGQQDTGELFF. The CDR3 region has the DNA TGCAGTGCCACGACAGGGCAACAAGACACCGGGGAGCTGTTTTTT.

As to this clonotype: This may arise from a read error, as a much more abundant clone is one base away. The V and J genes are TRBV9 and TRBJ1-2, with unresolved D. The ends were cut back, 5 bases at V and 6 bases at J, with 11 bases in the middle. Germline V CDR1 and CDR2: SGDLS, YYNGEE. The CDR3 is made up of 12 amino acids. The CDR3, as DNA: TGTGCCAGCAGGGACGGCCTCGATGGCTACACCTTC. Amino acids: CASRDGLDGYTF.

The J gene is TRBJ2-5, the V gene TRBV20-1; 7 positions match TRBD1. Germline CDR1 DFQATT, CDR2 SNEGSKA (reference sequence). The CDR3 has 13 residues. With V trimmed by 6 bases and J by 4 bases, 8 bases remained unmatched. CDR3 DNA: TGCAGTGCCTCCGGACAGGACCGAGAGACCCAGTACTTC. The encoded protein is CSASGQDRETQYF.

V and J are TRBV5-1 and TRBJ1-1; 7 bases map to TRBD1. The CDR3 is 15 residues long. CDR1 is SGHRS and CDR2 is YFSETQ in the germline V gene. Unmatched junction bases numbered 8, after V lost 4 bases and J lost 2 bases. Here the CDR3 reads CASSIQGTANTEAFF. Written as DNA, the CDR3 is TGCGCCAGCAGCATACAGGGGACAGCAAACACTGAAGCTTTCTTT.

Worth noting for this clonotype: At one end, the junction sequence differs from germline, possibly due to a read error. This chain links TRBV25-1 with TRBJ1-6; no clear D gene. The germline V gene has CDR1 MGHDK and CDR2 SYGVNS. CDR3 length equals 15 residues. CDR3 sequence: CASSGGQTNNPPLHF. CDR3 bases: TGTGCCAGCAGTGGTGGGCAGACAAATAATCCACCCCTCCACTTT.

This clonotype was found a few times. The rearrangement links TRBV15 to TRBJ1-6; 7 positions agree with TRBD1. Germline CDR1 LNHNV, CDR2 YYDKDF (reference sequence). J lost 6 bases, V lost 0 bases, and 5 bases had no gene match. CDR3 size: 16 residues. The CDR3 spells CATSRDSAGGNSPLHF. Here the CDR3 DNA reads TGTGCCACCAGCAGAGATTCGGCAGGGGGTAATTCACCCCTCCACTTT. The whole variable domain, remainder taken from reference TRBV15 and TRBJ1-6, is DAMVIQNPRYQVTQFGKPVTLSCSQTLNHNVMYWYQQKSSQAPKLLFHYYDKDFNNEADTPDNFQSRRPNTSFCFLDIRSPGLGDTAMYLCATSRDSAGGNSPLHFGNGTRLTVT.